This T cell receptor beta chain was observed in a study of CD8+ T cells in alopecia areata. Study results and caveats: The study also sequences resident alphabeta T cells of normal skin in scalp samples.

Germline CDR1 LNHDA, CDR2 SQIVND (reference sequence). CDR3 length: 14 amino acids. Deletions cut 4 bases from V and 4 bases from J, with 13 bases between. Treatment noted: oral pan-JAK inhibitor, 5-10 mg twice daily. To note about this clone: Its specificity is unknown.

Following RNA extraction, reverse transcription yielded cDNA that acted as the sequencing template. Generated by immunoSEQ multiplex PCR, the TCRdb table keeps only in-frame clones and is missing some. Here the sample spans about 190,000 clones, roughly 62% being singletons. The chain joins TRBV19 to TRBJ1-1; D possibly corresponds to TRBD1 (6 bases). Sequencing was performed on CD8+ T cells sorted from blood, taken at week 24, from a patient treated with tofacitinib. The TCR was taken from a human donor with alopecia areata. This chain's CDR3 is CASSRGGGGTEAFF. Here the CDR3 DNA reads TGTGCCAGTAGTAGGGGGGGCGGCGGCACTGAAGCTTTCTTT.